This T cell receptor beta chain was recorded in a study of T cell responses to AZD1222 COVID-19 vaccine. Overall study findings and caveats: A mostly white British donor set with more females was recruited, and clonal diversity was possibly underestimated. Of spike-specific TCRs, nearly half reportedly target regions left unmutated in variants. Baseline testing showed seropositivity in only 6 or 7 AZD1222 recipients.

Germline assignment: CDR1 MDHEN and CDR2 SYDVKM. The germline V and J ends were trimmed by 6 bases and 1 base, with 15 bases remaining between them. The CDR3 is 15 residues long. Details on this clone: What it recognizes is unknown.

This table comes from immunoSEQ multiplex PCR, and its TCRdb copy is limited to in-frame clones, with some not included. Of about 150,000 clones listed, approximately 87% are singletons. The chain uses TRBV28 and TRBJ2-5, with D possibly matching TRBD1 (6 bases). This receptor was taken from an adult in good health. The source was peripheral blood, collected on day 0 of MenACWY control vaccination. In DNA, the CDR3 is TGTGCCAGCAGCCCCAGGGGACATTTCCAAGAGACCCAGTACTTC. This translates into CASSPRGHFQETQYF.